This TCR beta chain was observed in a study of blood T cell dynamics during melanoma immunotherapy. Background on the study: First-line therapy was either pembrolizumab or nivolumab with ipilimumab for metastatic melanoma.

Measured with immunoSEQ multiplex PCR; TCRdb has only the in-frame clones, and not every one. The table includes 25,000 to 30,000 clones, roughly 84% detected once. Described time point: week 3, after first cycle of checkpoint inhibitor. Response was assessed by RECIST 1.1 at 12 weeks, except two rapid progressors. Prior systemic cancer therapy, immunosuppressant use and other active malignancies excluded patients. The junction had 6 bases not matched to a gene; V was cut back by 4 bases and J by 5 bases. Germline CDR1 reads SGHDT; CDR2 reads YYEEEE. The CDR3 contains 13 residues. The chain is built from TRBV5-6 and TRBJ2-7; 7 bases are a match to TRBD1. This specimen was blood, taken from a patient treated with checkpoint blockade. This TCR came from a human donor with melanoma. CDR3 loop: CASSMTGSHEQYF. The CDR3 DNA reads TGTGCCAGCAGCATGACAGGGTCCCACGAGCAGTACTTC. Using reference TRBV5-6 and TRBJ2-7 for the parts outside the CDR3, the full variable domain is DAGVTQSPTHLIKTRGQQVTLRCSPKSGHDTVSWYQQALGQGPQFIFQYYEEEERQRGNFPDRFSGHQFPNYSSELNVNALLLGDSALYLCASSMTGSHEQYFGPGTRLTVT.